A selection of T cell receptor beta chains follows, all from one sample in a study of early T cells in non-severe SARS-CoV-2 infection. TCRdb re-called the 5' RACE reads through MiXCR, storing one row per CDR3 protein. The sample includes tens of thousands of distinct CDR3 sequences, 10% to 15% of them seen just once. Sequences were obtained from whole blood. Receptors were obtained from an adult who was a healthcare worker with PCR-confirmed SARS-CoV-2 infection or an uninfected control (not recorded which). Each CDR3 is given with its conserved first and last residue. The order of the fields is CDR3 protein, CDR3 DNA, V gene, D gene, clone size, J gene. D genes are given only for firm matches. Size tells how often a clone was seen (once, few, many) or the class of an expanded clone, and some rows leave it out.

cdr3_aa: CASSYSKLGTAYGYTF; cdr3_nt: TGTGCCAGCAGTTACTCGAAACTCGGGACAGCCTATGGCTACACCTTC; v_call: TRBV6-5; d_call: TRBD1; clone_size: many; j_call: TRBJ1-2
cdr3_aa: CASSRTGISYEQYF; cdr3_nt: TGTGCCAGCAGTCGGACAGGGATTTCCTACGAGCAGTACTTC; v_call: TRBV6-5; d_call: TRBD1; clone_size: few; j_call: TRBJ2-7
cdr3_aa: CASSLHPGRGPDEQFF; cdr3_nt: TGCGCCAGCAGCTTGCACCCTGGTAGGGGGCCGGATGAGCAGTTCTTC; v_call: TRBV5-1; d_call: TRBD1; clone_size: many; j_call: TRBJ2-1
cdr3_aa: CASSSRQLWVEQYF; cdr3_nt: TGTGCCAGCAGTTCACGACAATTATGGGTCGAGCAGTACTTC; v_call: TRBV6-6; d_call: NA; clone_size: many; j_call: TRBJ2-7
cdr3_aa: CASSLGRGVYEQYF; cdr3_nt: TGTGCCAGCAGTTTAGGCAGGGGAGTCTACGAGCAGTACTTC; v_call: TRBV27; d_call: NA; clone_size: many; j_call: TRBJ2-7
cdr3_aa: CASSLRRAKNIQYF; cdr3_nt: TGTGCCAGCAGTTTAAGGCGGGCCAAAAACATTCAGTACTTC; v_call: TRBV12-3/TRBV12-4; d_call: NA; clone_size: NA; j_call: TRBJ2-4
cdr3_aa: CASSTSGSSYNEQFF; cdr3_nt: TGTGCCAGCAGCACTAGCGGTAGCTCCTACAATGAGCAGTTCTTC; v_call: TRBV7-8; d_call: TRBD2; clone_size: many; j_call: TRBJ2-1
cdr3_aa: CASSYPRDYGYTF; cdr3_nt: TGTGCCAGCAGCTATCCCAGGGACTATGGCTACACCTTC; v_call: TRBV11-2; d_call: NA; clone_size: many; j_call: TRBJ1-2
cdr3_aa: CASSVDQSSYNEQFF; cdr3_nt: TGTGCCAGCAGCGTAGACCAGAGCTCCTACAATGAGCAGTTCTTC; v_call: TRBV9; d_call: NA; clone_size: once; j_call: TRBJ2-1
cdr3_aa: CASRGQGQIRNAEAFF; cdr3_nt: TGTGCCAGCAGGGGCCAAGGACAGATTCGTAACGCCGAAGCTTTCTTT; v_call: TRBV2; d_call: NA; clone_size: NA; j_call: TRBJ1-1
cdr3_aa: CSVEFGEQFF; cdr3_nt: TGCAGCGTTGAGTTTGGTGAGCAGTTCTTC; v_call: TRBV29-1; d_call: NA; clone_size: NA; j_call: TRBJ2-1
cdr3_aa: CASSLPRGPYNEQFF; cdr3_nt: TGTGCCAGCAGTTTGCCAAGGGGGCCCTACAATGAGCAGTTCTTC; v_call: TRBV28; d_call: TRBD1; clone_size: many; j_call: TRBJ2-1
cdr3_aa: CASSSAAGYTF; cdr3_nt: TGTGCCAGCAGCTCCGCGGCCGGCTACACCTTC; v_call: TRBV5-6; d_call: NA; clone_size: NA; j_call: TRBJ1-2
cdr3_aa: CATAVGTSGSRGTDTQYF; cdr3_nt: TGTGCCACCGCCGTCGGGACTAGCGGGAGTAGGGGCACAGATACGCAGTATTTT; v_call: TRBV11-1; d_call: TRBD2; clone_size: many; j_call: TRBJ2-3
cdr3_aa: CSVQPRAGGPYSSYNEQFF; cdr3_nt: TGCAGCGTCCAACCAAGGGCGGGAGGGCCCTACTCATCCTACAATGAGCAGTTCTTC; v_call: TRBV29-1; d_call: TRBD2; clone_size: many; j_call: TRBJ2-1
cdr3_aa: CSARERRGPTYEQYF; cdr3_nt: TGCAGTGCTAGAGAGAGGAGGGGGCCTACCTACGAGCAGTACTTC; v_call: TRBV20-1; d_call: NA; clone_size: few; j_call: TRBJ2-7
cdr3_aa: CASSSFQGGNQPQHF; cdr3_nt: TGTGCCAGCAGTTCTTTTCAAGGGGGCAATCAGCCCCAGCATTTT; v_call: TRBV28; d_call: NA; clone_size: many; j_call: TRBJ1-5
cdr3_aa: CASSLRRTGGLATNEKLFF; cdr3_nt: TGTGCCAGCAGCTTAAGGAGGACAGGGGGCCTGGCAACTAATGAAAAACTGTTTTTT; v_call: TRBV7-8; d_call: TRBD1; clone_size: few; j_call: TRBJ1-4
cdr3_aa: CASSVGISTEAFF; cdr3_nt: TGTGCCAGCAGCGTAGGGATTAGCACTGAAGCTTTCTTT; v_call: TRBV9; d_call: NA; clone_size: few; j_call: TRBJ1-1
cdr3_aa: CASSLALYEQFF; cdr3_nt: TGTGCCAGCAGTTTAGCCCTCTATGAGCAGTTCTTC; v_call: TRBV28; d_call: NA; clone_size: NA; j_call: TRBJ2-1
cdr3_aa: CASSIAEGEYNQPQHF; cdr3_nt: TGTGCCAGTAGTATAGCGGAGGGAGAATACAATCAGCCCCAGCATTTT; v_call: TRBV19; d_call: NA; clone_size: NA; j_call: TRBJ1-5
cdr3_aa: CASSSGPGREATNEKLFF; cdr3_nt: TGCGCCAGCAGCTCCGGCCCGGGTCGGGAAGCAACTAATGAAAAACTGTTTTTT; v_call: TRBV5-1; d_call: NA; clone_size: NA; j_call: TRBJ1-4
cdr3_aa: CASSPQPGEGGNIQYF; cdr3_nt: TGTGCCAGCAGCCCTCAACCAGGGGAGGGAGGGAACATTCAGTACTTC; v_call: TRBV5-4; d_call: NA; clone_size: NA; j_call: TRBJ2-4
cdr3_aa: CASSDSGGASADTQYF; cdr3_nt: TGTGCCAGCAGTGACTCGGGGGGGGCTAGCGCAGATACGCAGTATTTT; v_call: TRBV6-4; d_call: NA; clone_size: few; j_call: TRBJ2-3
cdr3_aa: CASNTPDRVAYEQYF; cdr3_nt: TGTGCCAGCAATACTCCGGACCGTGTCGCGTACGAGCAGTACTTC; v_call: TRBV28; d_call: NA; clone_size: NA; j_call: TRBJ2-7
cdr3_aa: CASSEGVDSSYEQYF; cdr3_nt: TGTGCCAGCAGCGAAGGCGTGGATAGCTCCTACGAGCAGTACTTC; v_call: TRBV6-1; d_call: NA; clone_size: many; j_call: TRBJ2-7
cdr3_aa: CASSPQGGADGTEAFF; cdr3_nt: TGTGCCAGCAGCCCTCAAGGAGGGGCGGATGGGACTGAAGCTTTCTTT; v_call: TRBV7-9; d_call: NA; clone_size: few; j_call: TRBJ1-1
cdr3_aa: CASSVGQASNQPQHF; cdr3_nt: TGTGCCAGCAGCGTGGGACAGGCGAGCAATCAGCCCCAGCATTTT; v_call: TRBV5-5; d_call: TRBD1; clone_size: NA; j_call: TRBJ1-5
cdr3_aa: CASSFAPGTSGRNEQFF; cdr3_nt: TGTGCCAGCAGCTTCGCCCCCGGGACTAGCGGGAGAAATGAGCAGTTCTTC; v_call: TRBV11-1; d_call: TRBD2; clone_size: NA; j_call: TRBJ2-1
cdr3_aa: CSVVGGTTAFF; cdr3_nt: TGCAGCGTTGTTGGGGGGACAACAGCTTTCTTT; v_call: TRBV29-1; d_call: NA; clone_size: many; j_call: TRBJ1-1
cdr3_aa: CSARDRTRRGSADTQYF; cdr3_nt: TGCAGTGCTAGAGATCGCACCCGGCGGGGCTCGGCAGATACGCAGTATTTT; v_call: TRBV20-1; d_call: NA; clone_size: few; j_call: TRBJ2-3
cdr3_aa: CASSFAMFQETQYF; cdr3_nt: TGTGCCAGCAGCTTCGCCATGTTCCAAGAGACCCAGTACTTC; v_call: TRBV11-2; d_call: NA; clone_size: few; j_call: TRBJ2-5
cdr3_aa: CASSPLGGGMNTEAFF; cdr3_nt: TGTGCCAGCTCACCGCTGGGTGGGGGGATGAACACTGAAGCTTTCTTT; v_call: TRBV18; d_call: NA; clone_size: few; j_call: TRBJ1-1
cdr3_aa: CASSTVTSGSYEQYF; cdr3_nt: TGTGCCAGCAGCACCGTGACTTCGGGCTCCTACGAGCAGTACTTC; v_call: TRBV3-1; d_call: NA; clone_size: NA; j_call: TRBJ2-7
cdr3_aa: CSARDIQGMNGYTF; cdr3_nt: TGCAGTGCTAGAGATATACAGGGGATGAATGGCTACACCTTC; v_call: TRBV20-1; d_call: TRBD1; clone_size: few; j_call: TRBJ1-2
cdr3_aa: CASSQVFIHRGRPYEQYF; cdr3_nt: TGCGCCAGCAGCCAAGTTTTCATCCACAGGGGACGACCCTACGAGCAGTACTTC; v_call: TRBV4-3; d_call: TRBD1; clone_size: many; j_call: TRBJ2-7
cdr3_aa: CASSLDRAYEQYF; cdr3_nt: TGTGCCAGCAGCTTGGACAGGGCCTACGAGCAGTACTTC; v_call: TRBV5-4; d_call: NA; clone_size: many; j_call: TRBJ2-7
cdr3_aa: CASSPTSGGARAQYF; cdr3_nt: TGTGCCAGCAGCCCGACTAGCGGGGGGGCTAGGGCCCAGTACTTC; v_call: TRBV6-1; d_call: TRBD2; clone_size: few; j_call: TRBJ2-5